The entry below gives a single T cell receptor (beta chain) sequence along with its context. Template switching added a universal primer site; cDNA carried unique molecular identifiers. Via MiXCR, TCRdb re-called the 5' RACE reads, giving one row per CDR3 protein. Among some 300,000 distinct CDR3 sequences listed, more than 9% were seen once. This sample was taken from a study of identical twins. Germline V lookup: CDR1 MDHEN, CDR2 SYDVKM. The CDR3 totals 13 residues. Losses at the gene ends were 8 bases for V and 0 bases for J; bases not matched to a gene: 3. This sample was also put to use in a study of yellow fever vaccine responses in identical twins.

What was sequenced was CD8+ T cells sorted from blood. The rearrangement joins TRBV28 to TRBJ2-7; 8 bases match TRBD2. The receptor was derived from a young woman in good health. CDR3 amino acids: CASVAGGSYEQYF. In DNA, the CDR3 is TGTGCCAGCGTCGCGGGGGGCTCCTACGAGCAGTACTTC.